This TCR beta chain appears in the sequencing data of a study of T cell repertoires in cytomegalovirus infection. Germline CDR1 is SGHVS and CDR2 is FNYEAQ. With 5 bases removed from V and 1 base from J, the gap between germline ends came to 14 bases. The CDR3 sequence is 16 residues long. Points on this clonotype: As yet, its antigen is unknown.

TCRdb re-called the reads with MiXCR, one entry per CDR3 protein. The sample lists about 920,000 distinct CDR3 sequences, roughly 31% occurring once. J is TRBJ2-2 and V is TRBV7-6, with D maybe TRBD2 (6 bases). This clonotype was obtained from a human donor in good health (CMV status not recorded). Some clones in this sample may be carry-over from other donors' samples. The input for sequencing was cultured CD8+ T cells from PBMCs, taken from culture after CMV antigen stimulation. The CDR3 DNA reads TGTGCCAGCAGCAACCCCGGGGGACTGAACACCGGGGAGCTGTTTTTT. Amino acid sequence: CASSNPGGLNTGELFF.